This T cell receptor beta chain was recovered during a study of TIL therapy for anti-PD-1-resistant metastatic lung cancer. The V and J ends lost 2 bases and 7 bases respectively, with 16 bases between them. CDR3 length equals 14 residues. The germline CDR1 and CDR2 sequences are SGHDT and YYEEEE. This was the immunoSEQ v3 assay. The repertoire was sequenced with immunoSEQ multiplex PCR; TCRdb's copy has only in-frame clones and lacks some. The sample lists 95,000 or so clones; around three fifths were seen once. This clone was seen a handful of times. Time point meaning: pre-treatment sample, taken before nivolumab and TIL therapy. Pleural nodules or supraclavicular lymph nodes made up most of the excised metastases sampled. Tumors were harvested before any PD-1/PD-L1 blockade.

This receptor was taken from a person aged 25-80 years with non-small cell lung cancer. The V gene is TRBV5-6, the J gene TRBJ2-7; D gene unclear. Sequencing was performed on tumor tissue, taken at baseline. CDR3 DNA: TGTGCCAGCAGCTTAACCGGGCGGTCGAGAGAGCAGTACTTC. This encodes CASSLTGRSREQYF.